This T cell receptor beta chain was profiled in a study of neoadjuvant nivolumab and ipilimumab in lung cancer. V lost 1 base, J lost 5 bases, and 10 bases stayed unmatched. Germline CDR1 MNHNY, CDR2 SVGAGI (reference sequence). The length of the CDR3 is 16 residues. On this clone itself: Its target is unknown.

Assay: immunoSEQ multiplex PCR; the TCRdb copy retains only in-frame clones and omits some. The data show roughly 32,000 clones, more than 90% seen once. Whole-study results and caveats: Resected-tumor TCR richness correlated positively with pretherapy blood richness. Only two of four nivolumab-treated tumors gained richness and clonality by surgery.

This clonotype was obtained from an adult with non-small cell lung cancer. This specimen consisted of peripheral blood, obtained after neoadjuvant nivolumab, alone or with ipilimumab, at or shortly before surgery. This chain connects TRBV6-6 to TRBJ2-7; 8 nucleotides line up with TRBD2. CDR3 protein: CASSYLRAGEGDEQYF. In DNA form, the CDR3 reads TGTGCCAGCAGTTACTTACGAGCGGGAGAAGGCGACGAGCAGTACTTC.